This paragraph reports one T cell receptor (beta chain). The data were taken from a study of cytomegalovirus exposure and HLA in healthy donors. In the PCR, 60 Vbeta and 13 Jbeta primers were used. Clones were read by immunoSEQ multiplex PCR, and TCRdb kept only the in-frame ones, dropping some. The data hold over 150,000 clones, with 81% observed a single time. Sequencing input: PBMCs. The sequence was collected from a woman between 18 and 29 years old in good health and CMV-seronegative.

The CDR3 nucleotides are TGTGCCAGCAGCCAAGATCAGGGCGGGGATGGTACGCAGTATTTT. Translated, it gives CASSQDQGGDGTQYF. The V call is TRBV4-2, the J call TRBJ2-3, with a weak D call TRBD2 (6 bases). Trimming left V 0 bases short and J 8 bases short, with 15 bases between. Germline-derived CDR1 and CDR2 are LGHNA and YNFKEQ. The CDR3 length is 15 residues.